A single sample gave rise to the 21 T cell receptor beta chains below, sequenced in a study of blood T cell repertoires in COVID-19 (TCRdb year 2020). The library was made by the immunoSEQ multiplex PCR assay. The clones in this table, taken by TCRdb from immuneACCESS, are in-frame only. Not every clone is retained; where verified, under half of the shortfall comes from an unresolved V gene, and the cause of the rest is unknown. Across this sample there are about 73,000 clones, with approximately 80% seen only once. Clones ranked in the top ten supply roughly 2.5% of the sample. The sequenced material came from peripheral blood. These receptors all come from a man older than 75 with active or convalescent COVID-19.

This chain joins TRBV4-3 and TRBJ2-3, with D uncertain. This CDR3 region has 13 residues. The V gene lost 1 base and the J gene lost 2 bases, with 4 bases spanning the gap. CDR1 and CDR2 (germline): LGHNA, YSLEER. DNA for the CDR3: TGCGCCAGCAGCCAAGCCCACACAGATACGCAGTATTTT. This sequence encodes CASSQAHTDTQYF.

V usage is TRBV6-5 and J usage is TRBJ1-3; no reliable D call. V lost 8 bases and J 0 bases, leaving 11 bases between the germline ends. The length of the CDR3 is 14 residues. Germline values: CDR1 MNHEY, CDR2 SVGAGI. This CDR3 is CASGGQSSGNTIYF. For the CDR3, the DNA is TGTGCCAGCGGCGGCCAGAGCTCTGGAAACACCATATATTTT.

This chain uses TRBV4-1 with TRBJ1-4; no firm D call. V lost 2 bases, J lost 8 bases, and 12 bases lay in between. This CDR3 has 14 residues. The V gene's germline CDR1 is MGHRA and CDR2 YSYEKL. This CDR3 reads CASSQFPKEEKLFF. For the CDR3, the DNA is TGCGCCAGCAGCCAATTCCCCAAGGAGGAAAAACTGTTTTTT.

This clone was seen only once. V usage is TRBV3-1 (or the pseudogene TRBV3-2) and J usage is TRBJ2-1; D gene uncertain. Germline CDR1 LGHDT, CDR2 YNNKEL (reference sequence). Trimming shortened V by 0 bases and J by 0 bases, and 12 bases separated the two germline ends. The CDR3 has 17 amino acids. DNA of the CDR3: TGTGCCAGCAGCCAAGAAGCAGGCCGCAGCTCCTACAATGAGCAGTTCTTC. It is translated as CASSQEAGRSSYNEQFF.

This clone was seen more than once but under ten times. V and J are TRBV7-6 and TRBJ2-3, with 10 bases matching TRBD1. The junction had 5 bases not matched to a gene; V was cut back by 4 bases and J by 4 bases. This CDR3 spans 15 amino acids. Germline V gene sequence: CDR1 SGHVS, CDR2 FNYEAQ. CDR3 sequence reads: CASSSTGGPSDTQYF. The CDR3 nucleotides read TGTGCCAGCAGCTCGACAGGGGGCCCGTCAGATACGCAGTATTTT. The whole variable domain, remainder taken from reference TRBV7-6 and TRBJ2-3, is GAGVSQSPRYKVTKRGQDVALRCDPISGHVSLYWYRQALGQGPEFLTYFNYEAQQDKSGLPNDRFSAERPEGSISTLTIQRTEQRDSAMYRCASSSTGGPSDTQYFGPGTRLTVL.

The chain employs TRBV30 and TRBJ1-2, with D perhaps matching TRBD1 (6 bases). V gave up 5 bases and J gave up 7 bases, with 17 bases separating them. Germline V lookup: CDR1 GTSNPN, CDR2 SVGIG (reference sequence). The CDR3 runs to 13 residues. The CDR3 loop is CAWRTGSRVGYTF. The CDR3 bases are TGTGCCTGGCGTACAGGGTCGAGAGTTGGCTACACCTTC.

This clone was counted between two and nine times. This chain joins TRBV5-4 and TRBJ1-1; TRBD1 agrees at 7 bases. Germline-derived CDR1 and CDR2 are SGHNT and YYREEE (reference sequence). V trimming: 3 bases; J trimming: 6 bases; junction bases outside the gene matches: 5. The CDR3 has 13 residues. CDR3 sequence: CASSSTGSAEAFF. As DNA, the CDR3 is TGTGCCAGCAGCTCGACAGGGAGCGCTGAAGCTTTCTTT.

The CDR3 DNA follows: TGCAGCGTTGTGGGTACGGGCCAAGAGACCCAGTACTTC. Translating gives CSVVGTGQETQYF. The rearrangement uses TRBV29-1 and TRBJ2-5; D ambiguous. The CDR3 runs 13 residues. CDR1 is SQVTM, CDR2 ANQGSEA, per germline. V was shortened by 4 bases and J by 1 base, with 10 bases between the two germline ends.

The chain joins TRBV6-5 to TRBJ2-7, with TRBD2 matching over 9 bases. The germline V gene has CDR1 MNHEY and CDR2 SVGAGI. Unmatched junction bases numbered 10, after V lost 8 bases and J lost 5 bases. CDR3 length: 14 amino acids. The CDR3 region is CASGPGGRANEQYF. CDR3 bases: TGTGCCAGCGGACCCGGCGGGAGGGCCAACGAGCAGTACTTC.

This clone was recorded a few times. The chain has TRBV7-2 and TRBJ1-5, with D perhaps matching TRBD1 (5 bases). Trimming took 4 bases from V and 9 from J, leaving 16 bases between them. Germline V gene data show CDR1 as SGHTA and CDR2 as FQGNSA. This CDR3 has 14 residues. For the CDR3, the DNA is TGTGCCAGCAGCTCCGACAGAGTGAAGGCGCCCCAGCATTTT. Its protein product is CASSSDRVKAPQHF.

The V call is TRBV19, the J call TRBJ2-1; TRBD2 might be the D (6 bases). Trimming left V 3 bases short and J 0 bases short, with 9 bases between. Germline V gene lookup returns CDR1 LNHDA and CDR2 SQIVND (reference sequence). The CDR3 spans 15 residues. The CDR3 spells CASSIRAGSYNEQFF. CDR3 nucleotide sequence: TGTGCCAGTAGTATTCGAGCGGGCTCCTACAATGAGCAGTTCTTC.

This chain uses TRBV29-1 with TRBJ1-1, with D hard to call. Trimming took 6 bases from V and 0 from J, leaving 17 bases between them. Germline CDR1 is SQVTM and CDR2 is ANQGSEA. CDR3 length: 15 residues. CDR3 residues: CSVRARLIMNTEAFF. The DNA for the CDR3 is TGCAGCGTGCGGGCACGTCTAATCATGAACACTGAAGCTTTCTTT.

The gene calls are TRBV7-2 and TRBJ2-1; the D gene is possibly TRBD1 (5 bases). CDR3 length equals 12 residues. Germline CDR1 SGHTA, CDR2 FQGNSA. The V end was cut by 4 bases, the J end by 15 bases, with 16 bases between. The CDR3 spells CASSSQGPGRFF. The CDR3 nucleotides read TGTGCCAGCAGCTCCCAAGGACCAGGGCGGTTCTTC.

The chain recombines TRBV6-1 with TRBJ1-5, with D uncertain. V was pared by 2 bases and J by 2 bases, with 13 bases between. Germline V gene lookup returns CDR1 MNHNS and CDR2 SASEGT. The CDR3 loop spans 16 amino acids. The CDR3 DNA follows: TGTGCCAGCAGTGAAAGCACGGGATTTGGCAATCAGCCCCAGCATTTT. This translates into CASSESTGFGNQPQHF.

This clone was seen just once. This chain joins TRBV27 and TRBJ2-7; D not resolved. The germline V and J ends were trimmed by 3 bases and 2 bases, with 8 bases remaining between them. The CDR3 runs 13 residues. Germline V lookup: CDR1 MNHEY, CDR2 SMNVEV (reference sequence). The CDR3 DNA reads as TGTGCCAGCAGTTTCGGAGAGACCTACGAGCAGTACTTC. Translating gives CASSFGETYEQYF.

This clone was picked up a small number of times. The chain links TRBV11-2 to TRBJ2-1; 9 bases are shared with TRBD1. CDR1 and CDR2 from the germline V gene are SGHAT and FQNNGV. This CDR3 spans 14 amino acids. The ends lost 2 bases at V and 8 bases at J; junction bases unmatched: 4. The CDR3 DNA sequence: TGTGCCAGCAGCTTATGGGACAGGGCCGATGAGCAGTTCTTC. This gives the protein CASSLWDRADEQFF. The complete variable domain, with remaining parts taken from reference TRBV11-2 and TRBJ2-1, reads EAGVAQSPRYKIIEKRQSVAFWCNPISGHATLYWYQQILGQGPKLLIQFQNNGVVDDSQLPKDRFSAERLKGVDSTLKIQPAKLEDSAVYLCASSLWDRADEQFFGPGTRLTVL.

The chain couples TRBV11-2 to TRBJ1-6, with TRBD1 identical over 8 bases. This CDR3 region has 15 residues. V lost 2 bases to trimming and J lost 9 bases; unmatched junction nucleotides: 6. The germline CDR1 and CDR2 sequences are SGHAT and FQNNGV. Here the CDR3 DNA reads TGTGCCAGCAGCTTAACTGGACAGGGCTCTTCACCCCTCCACTTT. Encoded protein: CASSLTGQGSSPLHF.

CDR3 protein: CASTLGGQGNNEQFF. The CDR3 DNA is TGTGCCAGCACCCTGGGGGGACAGGGGAACAATGAGCAGTTCTTC. This chain connects TRBV28 to TRBJ2-1, with 10 bases that match TRBD1. From germline, CDR1 is MDHEN and CDR2 SYDVKM. Losses at the gene ends were 7 bases for V and 5 bases for J; bases not matched to a gene: 8. The CDR3 has 15 residues.

Only a few counts were recorded for this clone. One end of the junction fails to match germline, which may point to a read error. The chain couples TRBV6-2 or TRBV6-3 to TRBJ2-1; TRBD2 agrees at 13 bases. The CDR3 length is 15 residues. The V gene's germline CDR1 is MNHEY and CDR2 SVGEGT. The chain's CDR3 is CASSHSGLAGNEQFF. CDR3 nucleotide sequence: TGTGCCAGCAGTCACTCGGGACTAGCGGGAAATGAGCAGTTCTTC.

The chain links TRBV9 to TRBJ2-7; 14 nucleotides align to TRBD2. The ends lost 1 base at V and 5 bases at J; junction bases unmatched: 8. CDR1 is SGDLS and CDR2 is YYNGEE in the germline V gene. This CDR3 is built from 17 residues. The CDR3 DNA sequence: TGTGCCAGCAGCGTATCGGGACTAGCGGGAGTCGATAACGAGCAGTACTTC. Amino acids: CASSVSGLAGVDNEQYF.

This clone was seen only a few times. The chain is built from TRBV11-3 and TRBJ1-6, with 9 bases matching TRBD1. Losses at the gene ends were 5 bases for V and 10 bases for J; bases not matched to a gene: 6. Germline V gives CDR1 SGHNT, CDR2 YENEEA. The CDR3 loop spans 14 amino acids. This chain's CDR3 is CASSTGQGLSPLHF. CDR3 sequence (DNA): TGTGCCAGCAGCACGGGACAGGGTCTCTCACCCCTCCACTTT.